Listed below are T cell receptor beta chains from one sample, sequenced in a study of cytomegalovirus exposure and HLA in healthy donors. Method: immunoSEQ multiplex PCR; TCRdb's copy keeps in-frame clones and lacks some. The data show about 130,000 clones, with around three quarters seen just once and around 2.7% held by the top ten. Sequences were obtained from PBMCs. Receptors originate from an older woman in good health and CMV-seropositive. Both conserved end residues are part of each CDR3. D genes are given only for firm matches. The listing skips clone size in some rows; elsewhere it reads once, few, many or a size class.

cdr3_nt,cdr3_aa,v_call,d_call,j_call,clone_size,cdr3_length
TGTGCCAGCAGCGGCGGGAGGGATGAGCAGTTCTTC,CASSGGRDEQFF,TRBV7-9,TRBD2,TRBJ2-1,-,12
TGTGCCAGCAGCCAGGTTTCGACTAAATCTAACTATGGCTACACCTTC,CASSQVSTKSNYGYTF,TRBV4-2,-,TRBJ1-2,-,16
TGTGCCATCATGCGCGGACAAGACCCCTCCTACGAGCAGTACTTC,CAIMRGQDPSYEQYF,TRBV10-3,-,TRBJ2-7,once,15
TGTGCCAGTACCCCCCGGGACAGGAGCAATCAGCCCCAGCATTTT,CASTPRDRSNQPQHF,TRBV19,TRBD1,TRBJ1-5,-,15
TGCAGCGTCCACGGACAGGGGGGTATCACCTATGGCTACACCTTC,CSVHGQGGITYGYTF,TRBV29-1,TRBD1,TRBJ1-2,once,15
TGTGCCAGCCAGAGGTACACAGGGGAGGACTACGAGCAGTACTTC,CASQRYTGEDYEQYF,TRBV6-5,-,TRBJ2-7,-,15
TGTGCCAGCAGCTACCCCGACAGGGTGGTAAGTGGCTACACCTTC,CASSYPDRVVSGYTF,TRBV5-6,TRBD1,TRBJ1-2,-,15
TGCGCCAGCAGCCTCACTAGCGGGGGGACAAGCACAGATACGCAGTATTTT,CASSLTSGGTSTDTQYF,TRBV4-1,TRBD2,TRBJ2-3,-,17
TGTGCCACCAACTCCCGGGGCGGGGAGCTGTTTTTT,CATNSRGGELFF,TRBV2,-,TRBJ2-2,-,12
TGTGCCAGCAGTGGGACAGGAGGAGGCTACACCTTC,CASSGTGGGYTF,TRBV6-4,TRBD1,TRBJ1-2,once,12
TGTGCCAGTAGTATGGAGCGCAGGGTTACTGAAGCTTTCTTT,CASSMERRVTEAFF,TRBV19,-,TRBJ1-1,-,14
TGTGCCAGCAGCCCCGTACTCCCGCCCTACGAGCAGTACTTC,CASSPVLPPYEQYF,TRBV6-5,-,TRBJ2-7,-,14
TGTGCCAGCAGCTTAGCAGCGGGGGGGTCAGATACGCAGTATTTT,CASSLAAGGSDTQYF,TRBV7-9,TRBD2,TRBJ2-3,-,15
TGTGCCAGCAGGGGTTGGGCTCCAGGGGGCAATCAGCCCCAGCATTTT,CASRGWAPGGNQPQHF,TRBV2,-,TRBJ1-5,-,16
TGTGCCAGCAGCGTAGAGAAAGGGGGCTATAACATTCAGTACTTC,CASSVEKGGYNIQYF,TRBV9,TRBD1,TRBJ2-4,-,15
TGCGCCAGCAGCTTGGCGGGGGGCTCCAATCAGCCCCAGCATTTT,CASSLAGGSNQPQHF,TRBV5-1,-,TRBJ1-5,-,15
TGTGCCAGCGGCCTAGCCTCTGGAAACACCATATATTTT,CASGLASGNTIYF,TRBV2,-,TRBJ1-3,-,13
TGTGCCAGCAGTTACGAGACAGGGACCTACGAGCAGTACTTC,CASSYETGTYEQYF,TRBV6-5,TRBD1,TRBJ2-7,few,14
TGTGCCAGCAGCCGGGTGGACTCGAAAGGGGGAAACACCATATATTTT,CASSRVDSKGGNTIYF,TRBV7-9,-,TRBJ1-3,-,16